This T cell receptor beta chain was captured by sequencing in a study of cytomegalovirus exposure and HLA in healthy donors. Whole-study context: Caucasian-associated ancestry cluster membership applied to around 80% of some 400 genotyped donors.

The PCR made use of 60 Vbeta and 13 Jbeta primers. Profiling relied on immunoSEQ multiplex PCR, and the TCRdb table lists in-frame clones only, not all of them. The sample includes some 76,000 clones. V dropped 4 bases and J dropped 3 bases, with 16 bases sitting between them. Germline CDR1 and CDR2: SGHDN and FVKESK. This CDR3 is built from 16 residues. The source is a boy aged 5 to 17 in good health and CMV-seronegative. Material: PBMCs. This chain joins TRBV14 and TRBJ2-1; tentative D call: TRBD1 (6 bases). CDR3 coding DNA: TGTGCCAGCAGCCCCTCCAGGCAGGGGTTCTACAATGAGCAGTTCTTC. Translation: CASSPSRQGFYNEQFF.